This T cell receptor (beta chain) was sequenced during a study of identifying expanded T cells in peripheral blood. The CDR3 extends over 13 amino acids. V was trimmed by 4 bases and J by 2 bases, leaving 10 bases between them. Germline-derived CDR1 and CDR2 are SGHRS and YFSETQ. Measured with immunoSEQ multiplex PCR; TCRdb has only the in-frame clones, and not every one. The sample yields around 100,000 clones, over 80% seen once. Notes on this clone: Its antigen is currently unknown.

During the collection period, no donor immune events like infections were recorded. Study findings and constraints: Across healthy donors, higher total template counts meant significantly greater approximately 2-week count variance.

The TCR was taken from a person between 18 and 75 years old in good health. The chain has TRBV5-1 and TRBJ2-7; tentatively, D is TRBD1 (7 bases). Sample: blood. The CDR3 bases are TGCGCCAGCAGCGCGGGACAGACCTACGAGCAGTACTTC. Its protein is CASSAGQTYEQYF.